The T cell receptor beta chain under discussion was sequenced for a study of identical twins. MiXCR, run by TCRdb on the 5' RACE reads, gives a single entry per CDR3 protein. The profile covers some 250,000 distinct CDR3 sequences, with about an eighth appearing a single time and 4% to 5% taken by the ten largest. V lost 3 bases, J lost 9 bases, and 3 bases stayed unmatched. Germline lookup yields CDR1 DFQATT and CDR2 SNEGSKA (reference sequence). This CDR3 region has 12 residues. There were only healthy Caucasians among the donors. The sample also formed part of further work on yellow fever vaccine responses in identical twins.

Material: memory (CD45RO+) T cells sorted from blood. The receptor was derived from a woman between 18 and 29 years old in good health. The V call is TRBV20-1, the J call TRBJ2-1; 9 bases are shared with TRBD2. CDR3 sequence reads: CSASEREVEQFF. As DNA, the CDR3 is TGCAGTGCTAGTGAGCGGGAGGTTGAGCAGTTCTTC.